One and the same sample provided the 14 T cell receptor beta chains below, sequenced in a study of cytomegalovirus exposure and HLA in healthy donors. Primers for the PCR totalled 60 Vbeta and 13 Jbeta. Generated by immunoSEQ multiplex PCR, the TCRdb table keeps only in-frame clones and is missing some. The table lists roughly 50,000 clones, more than 70% of them singletons. The sample comprised PBMCs. All receptors derive from a young woman in good health and CMV-seronegative.

The chain links TRBV10-2 to TRBJ1-2; no definite D call. The V end was cut by 0 bases, the J end by 3 bases, with 23 bases between. CDR3 length equals 19 residues. Germline V gives CDR1 WSHSY, CDR2 SAAADI. CDR3 DNA: TGCGCCAGCAGTGAGTCGTATGTAGAGGGCCTGACTGGGGACTATGGCTACACCTTC. It codes for CASSESYVEGLTGDYGYTF.

The chain joins TRBV11-2 to TRBJ1-3, with TRBD1 identical over 7 bases. Germline-derived CDR1 and CDR2 are SGHAT and FQNNGV. The CDR3 runs 16 residues. Trimming took 4 bases from V and 0 from J; bases not matched to a gene: 6. DNA for the CDR3: TGTGCCAGCAGCTGGTGGACAGGTAGCTCTGGAAACACCATATATTTT. The encoded protein is CASSWWTGSSGNTIYF. The variable domain in full, with the rest retrieved from reference TRBV11-2 and TRBJ1-3, is EAGVAQSPRYKIIEKRQSVAFWCNPISGHATLYWYQQILGQGPKLLIQFQNNGVVDDSQLPKDRFSAERLKGVDSTLKIQPAKLEDSAVYLCASSWWTGSSGNTIYFGEGSWLTVV.

The chain uses TRBV7-9 and TRBJ2-1; TRBD2 aligns across 13 bases. Germline V lookup: CDR1 SEHNR, CDR2 FQNEAQ (reference sequence). The CDR3 runs to 18 residues. Losses at the gene ends were 5 bases for V and 7 bases for J; bases not matched to a gene: 14. CDR3 residues: CASSPRTSGSYGLNEQFF. The CDR3 bases are TGTGCCAGCAGCCCGAGGACTAGCGGGAGTTACGGTCTTAATGAGCAGTTCTTC. Combining the CDR3 with reference TRBV7-9 and TRBJ2-1 gives the whole variable domain DTGVSQNPRHKITKRGQNVTFRCDPISEHNRLYWYRQTLGQGPEFLTYFQNEAQLEKSRLLSDRFSAERPKGSFSTLEIQRTEQGDSAMYLCASSPRTSGSYGLNEQFFGPGTRLTVL.

The chain joins TRBV29-1 to TRBJ2-1, with D perhaps TRBD2 (5 bases). The CDR3 is 15 residues long. The ends were cut back, 4 bases at V and 0 bases at J, with 13 bases in the middle. Looked up from germline, CDR1 is SQVTM and CDR2 is ANQGSEA. The CDR3 bases are TGCAGCGTTGGGGGTCGGGGAAGCTCCTACAATGAGCAGTTCTTC. Its protein is CSVGGRGSSYNEQFF.

This rearrangement joins TRBV15 to TRBJ1-1, with D tentatively TRBD1 (5 bases). The V gene's germline CDR1 is LNHNV and CDR2 YYDKDF (reference sequence). This CDR3 has 14 residues. Trimming cost V 7 bases and J 4 bases, with 16 bases left between them. CDR3 residues: CATTRAGHTTEAFF. CDR3 nucleotide sequence: TGTGCCACCACAAGGGCGGGGCATACCACTGAAGCTTTCTTT.

In this sample, this clone turned up a few times. The chain has TRBV28 and TRBJ1-1, with a possible D match to TRBD1 (5 bases). Between the trimmed V and J ends, which lost 9 bases and 1 base, there was a span of 15 bases. Germline CDR1 is MDHEN and CDR2 is SYDVKM. This CDR3 spans 14 amino acids. The CDR3 protein is CASRIQRGNTEAFF. Here the CDR3 DNA reads TGTGCCAGTAGAATCCAAAGGGGGAACACTGAAGCTTTCTTT. Full variable domain (missing parts from reference TRBV28 and TRBJ1-1): DVKVTQSSRYLVKRTGEKVFLECVQDMDHENMFWYRQDPGLGLRLIYFSYDVKMKEKGDIPEGYSVSREKKERFSLILESASTNQTSMYLCASRIQRGNTEAFFGQGTRLTVV.

The rearrangement joins TRBV7-9 to TRBJ2-5; D is possibly TRBD1 (6 bases). Between the trimmed V and J ends, which lost 1 base and 0 bases, there was a span of 9 bases. From germline, CDR1 is SEHNR and CDR2 FQNEAQ (reference sequence). This CDR3 has 15 residues. The CDR3 DNA follows: TGTGCCAGCAGCTTAGTGGGGGCCTACCAAGAGACCCAGTACTTC. Protein product: CASSLVGAYQETQYF.

V usage is TRBV5-8 and J usage is TRBJ2-1, with 10 bases matching TRBD2. CDR1 and CDR2 from the germline V gene are SGHTS and YDEGEE. The length of the CDR3 is 15 residues. V was pared by 1 base and J by 4 bases, with 2 bases of the junction left unmatched. CDR3 in amino acids: CASSLISGRYNEQFF. In nucleotides, the CDR3 is TGTGCCAGCAGCTTGATTAGCGGGAGGTACAATGAGCAGTTCTTC.

The chain couples TRBV7-8 to TRBJ2-5, with no clear D. The CDR3 loop spans 15 amino acids. Germline assignment: CDR1 SGHVS and CDR2 FQNEAQ. The germline V and J ends were trimmed by 0 bases and 5 bases, with 13 bases remaining between them. CDR3 sequence (DNA): TGTGCCAGCAGCTTAGCGTTGGCTCCCTTGGAGACCCAGTACTTC. Translating it yields CASSLALAPLETQYF.

V is TRBV5-6 and J is TRBJ2-3; 8 nucleotides line up with TRBD1. The CDR3 contains 14 residues. In germline, CDR1 is SGHDT, CDR2 YYEEEE. V was clipped by 7 bases and J by 4 bases; unmatched bases: 8. CDR3 region: CASRGQGKADTQYF. The CDR3 DNA follows: TGTGCCAGCCGTGGACAGGGTAAAGCAGATACGCAGTATTTT.

The V call is TRBV2, the J call TRBJ2-1, with TRBD2 matching 11 bases. The CDR3 is 15 residues long. Per germline, CDR1 SNHLY and CDR2 FYNNEI. V was pared by 8 bases and J by 5 bases, with 8 bases of the junction left unmatched. CDR3 sequence (DNA): TGTGCCAGCCCTGGGACTAGCGGAGTTAACAATGAGCAGTTCTTC. Encoded protein: CASPGTSGVNNEQFF.

The chain joins TRBV27 to TRBJ1-5, with a weak D call TRBD1 (5 bases). The CDR3 loop spans 15 amino acids. Germline assignment: CDR1 MNHEY and CDR2 SMNVEV (reference sequence). V lost 3 bases and J lost 4, with 13 bases in between. CDR3 amino acids: CASSLYDSANQPQHF. As DNA, the CDR3 is TGTGCCAGCAGTTTGTACGACAGTGCGAATCAGCCCCAGCATTTT.

The chain combines TRBV28 with TRBJ2-1, with 13 positions matching TRBD2. This CDR3 is built from 16 residues. V trimming: 6 bases; J trimming: 5 bases; junction bases outside the gene matches: 7. CDR1 and CDR2 (germline): MDHEN, SYDVKM. CDR3: CASRVPGLAGNNEQFF. CDR3 nucleotide sequence: TGTGCCAGCAGGGTACCGGGACTAGCGGGAAACAATGAGCAGTTCTTC.

The rearrangement joins TRBV11-2 to TRBJ2-3; no reliable D call. CDR3 size: 13 residues. Germline values: CDR1 SGHAT, CDR2 FQNNGV. V lost 3 bases and J lost 4, with 8 bases in between. The CDR3 DNA follows: TGTGCCAGCAGCTTGAGTCCCGCAGATACGCAGTATTTT. This encodes CASSLSPADTQYF.